This TCR beta chain is from a study of Graves' ophthalmopathy and Graves' hyperthyroidism. Researchers took RNA transcripts and amplified TCR beta CDR3 regions from them. The first-round RT-PCR employed HTBI primers together with the Qiagen OneStep RT-PCR kit. A multiplex PCR was then performed as the second round. Via MiXCR, TCRdb re-called the multiplex PCR reads, giving one row per CDR3 protein. This sample yields approximately 700,000 distinct CDR3 sequences, of which 35% to 50% are seen a single time; more than 2.5% belongs to the top ten. Ophthalmopathy donors showed moderate-to-severe activity, CAS ≥3, NOSPECS ≥4 and a duration under 3 months. The CDR3 runs to 14 residues. J gave up 3 bases and V 1 base, and 0 bases lay outside the gene matches. Germline CDR1 is DFQATT and CDR2 is SNEGSKA (reference sequence).

This TCR was sampled from an adult man with Graves' ophthalmopathy. Material: peripheral blood. V and J are TRBV20-1 and TRBJ2-3, with TRBD2 matching over 11 bases. The CDR3 sequence: CSARGLAGTDTQYF. CDR3 nucleotides: TGCAGTGCTAGAGGACTAGCGGGAACAGATACGCAGTATTTT.